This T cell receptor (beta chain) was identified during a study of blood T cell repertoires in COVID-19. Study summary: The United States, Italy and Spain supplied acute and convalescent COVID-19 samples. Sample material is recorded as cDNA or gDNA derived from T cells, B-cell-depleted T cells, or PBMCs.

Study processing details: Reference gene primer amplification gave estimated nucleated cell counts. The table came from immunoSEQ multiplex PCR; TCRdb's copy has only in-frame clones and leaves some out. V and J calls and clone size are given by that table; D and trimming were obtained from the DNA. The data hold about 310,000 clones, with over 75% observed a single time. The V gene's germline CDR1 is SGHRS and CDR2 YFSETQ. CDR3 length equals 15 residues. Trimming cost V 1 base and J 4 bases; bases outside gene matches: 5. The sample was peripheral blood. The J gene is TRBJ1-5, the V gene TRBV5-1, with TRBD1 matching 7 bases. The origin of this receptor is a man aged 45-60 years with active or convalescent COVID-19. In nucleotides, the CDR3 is TGCGCCAGCAGCTTGACGGCAGGGGGAAATCAGCCCCAGCATTTT. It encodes CASSLTAGGNQPQHF.